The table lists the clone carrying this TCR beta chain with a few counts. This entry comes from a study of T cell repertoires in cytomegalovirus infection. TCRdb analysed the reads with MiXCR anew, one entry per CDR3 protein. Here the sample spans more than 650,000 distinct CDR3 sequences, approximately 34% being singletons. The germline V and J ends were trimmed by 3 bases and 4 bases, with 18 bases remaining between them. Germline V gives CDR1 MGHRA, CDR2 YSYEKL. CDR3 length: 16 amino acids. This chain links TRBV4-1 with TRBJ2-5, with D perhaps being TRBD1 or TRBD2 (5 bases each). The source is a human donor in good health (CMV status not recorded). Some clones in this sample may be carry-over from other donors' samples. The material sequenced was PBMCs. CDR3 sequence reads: CASSQPGTRRRETQYF. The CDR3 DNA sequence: TGCGCCAGCAGCCAGCCCGGGACGCGAAGGCGAGAGACCCAGTACTTC.